This T cell receptor beta chain appears in the sequencing data of a study of T-cell reconstitution after alpha-beta-depleted transplantation in children. With V trimmed by 8 bases and J by 4 bases, 12 bases remained unmatched. This CDR3 has 17 amino acids. Germline CDR1 reads LNHNV; CDR2 reads YYDKDF (reference sequence). Construction of the TCRbeta library involved unique molecular identifiers. TCRdb reprocessed the PCR reads via MiXCR and lists one record per CDR3 protein. The sample holds fewer than 550,000 distinct CDR3 sequences, around 10% seen once. With regard to this clonotype: Its target is unknown.

Regarding the study as a whole: T-cell counts and diversity at one year following transplant were attributed mainly to newly produced T cells. There were some patients whose high TCRbeta diversity at day 60 came from surviving recipient T cells and thymic progenitors. Approximately two months post-transplant, alpha-beta T cells reportedly originated from several hundred expanded graft clones.

The J gene is TRBJ2-1, the V gene TRBV15, with 12 bases fitting TRBD2. The sample here was PBMCs, mostly from graft donor cells, taken 180 days after TCRalphabeta/CD19-depleted stem cell transplant. This sequence was found in a female patient aged 2-15 years who had a stem cell transplant for aplastic anemia, so the T cells may come from the graft donor. Written as DNA, the CDR3 is TGTGCCACCTCAAACCTAGCGGGAGGGCCGGGATACAATGAGCAGTTCTTC. Translated, it gives CATSNLAGGPGYNEQFF.